This TCR beta chain was documented in a study of T cells after somatic rescue of genetic block. The V and J ends lost 1 base and 6 bases respectively, with 3 bases between them. The length of the CDR3 is 10 residues. Germline CDR1 is DFQATT and CDR2 is SNEGSKA (reference sequence). Here immunoSEQ multiplex PCR was the method, and the copy in TCRdb shows in-frame clones only, minus some. The top ten hold 0.075% to 0.1% of the sample, which has roughly 58,000 clones, 90% to 96% seen once. The rearrangement joins TRBV20-1 to TRBJ1-1, with unresolved D. The clonotype was recovered from a child in the first two years of life. The sample taken for sequencing was peripheral blood mononuclear cells (PBMCs). As DNA, the CDR3 is TGCAGTGCTAGAGTCCCTGAAGCTTTCTTT. Residues: CSARVPEAFF.